The clone carrying this TCR beta chain was detected only a few times. Its antigen is as yet unknown. CDR3 length: 13 residues. Germline CDR1 DFQATT, CDR2 SNEGSKA (reference sequence). V dropped 5 bases and J dropped 1 base, with 11 bases sitting between them. The entry originates in a study of CD8 T cells in ankylosing spondylitis. Using quantitative 5'-RACE with molecular barcodes, the authors made TCR beta libraries. Each CDR3 protein gets one entry after TCRdb re-called the 5' RACE reads with MiXCR. Among 800,000 to 900,000 distinct CDR3 sequences listed, 12% were seen once. Overall study findings and caveats: A TCR beta motif of about 8 highly homologous variants appeared characteristic of ankylosing spondylitis blood. There were earlier reports of some motif variants in reactive arthritis synovial fluid and blood.

The J gene is TRBJ1-2, the V gene TRBV20-1; tentative D call: TRBD1 (5 bases). The sequencing sample was made of blood, either unsorted or a sorted T cell fraction (not recorded which). The TCR comes from a male donor with ankylosing spondylitis. The DNA of the CDR3 is TGCAGTGCTCCGGAGGGGTATAACTATGGCTACACCTTC. Amino acids: CSAPEGYNYGYTF.